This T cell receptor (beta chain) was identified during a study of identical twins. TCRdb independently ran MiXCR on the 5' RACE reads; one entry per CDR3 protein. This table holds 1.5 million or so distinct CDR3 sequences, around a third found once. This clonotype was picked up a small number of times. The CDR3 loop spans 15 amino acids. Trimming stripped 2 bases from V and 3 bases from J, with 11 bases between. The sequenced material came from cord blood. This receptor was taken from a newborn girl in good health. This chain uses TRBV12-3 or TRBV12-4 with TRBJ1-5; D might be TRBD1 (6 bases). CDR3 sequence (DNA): TGTGCCAGCAGTTTACGGGACAACCCCAATCAGCCCCAGCATTTT. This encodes CASSLRDNPNQPQHF.